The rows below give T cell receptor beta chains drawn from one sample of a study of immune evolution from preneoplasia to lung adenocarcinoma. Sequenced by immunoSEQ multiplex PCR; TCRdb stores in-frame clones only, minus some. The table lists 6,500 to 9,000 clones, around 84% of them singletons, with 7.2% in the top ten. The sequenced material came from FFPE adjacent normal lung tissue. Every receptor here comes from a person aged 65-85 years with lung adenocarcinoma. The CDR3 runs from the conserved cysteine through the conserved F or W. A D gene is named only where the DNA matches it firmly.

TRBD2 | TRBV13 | CASSLYGRAGSYEQYF
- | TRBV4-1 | CASSLIEQGFYTF
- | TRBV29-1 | CSVGGGQGEAFF
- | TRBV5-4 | CASSRAGVGGTGELFF
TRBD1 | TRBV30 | CAWSDPGGANYGYTF
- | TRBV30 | CAWSALMSPARPPSGNTIYF
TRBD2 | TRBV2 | CASTTPGLAGTDTQYF
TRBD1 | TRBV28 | CASSPPGQGFVHTEAFF
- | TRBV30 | CAWRPVQETQYF
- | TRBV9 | CASSVEGVRGNTIYF
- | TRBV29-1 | CSAGANYGYTF
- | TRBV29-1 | CSVVGTTNTEAFF
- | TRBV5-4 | CASSSSVGELFF
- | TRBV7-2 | CASSLDWGNTEAFF
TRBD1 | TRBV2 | CASSPGGSDTQYF
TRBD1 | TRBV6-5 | CASSYSSGGSYEQYF
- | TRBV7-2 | CASSIGSLGANQPQHF
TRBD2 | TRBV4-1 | CASSLAGEDNEQFF
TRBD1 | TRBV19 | CASSSNRGLGNTIYF
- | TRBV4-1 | CASSQMQGRETQYF
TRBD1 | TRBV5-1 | CASSLATTGYTEAFF
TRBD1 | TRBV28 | CASSLSGQGTYEQYF
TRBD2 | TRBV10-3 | CAINRGREETQYF
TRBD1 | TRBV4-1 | CASSKGQGVILETQYF
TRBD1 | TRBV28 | CASSPREGALQPQHF
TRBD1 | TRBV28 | CASSAPTGATEAFF
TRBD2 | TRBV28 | CASSTPGLASYEQYF
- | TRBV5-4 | CASSLEGVDGYTF
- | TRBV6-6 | CASNYHGRQYYGYTF
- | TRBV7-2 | CASSLDLAASTDTQYF
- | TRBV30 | CAWSEWGQGRHGYTF
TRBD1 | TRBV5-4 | CASSLRTGTEAFF
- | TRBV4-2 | CASSRAKGSSDTQYF
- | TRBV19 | CASRGQRDSGNTIYF
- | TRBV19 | CASKLGGHYNEQFF
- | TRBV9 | CASSVDGRGDEQYF
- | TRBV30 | CAWREGLGAGEKLFF
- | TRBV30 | CAWSVQGETEAFF
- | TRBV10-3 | CAGSTQVGDEQFF
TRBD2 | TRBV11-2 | CASSLELAGTQFF
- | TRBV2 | CASQGEGLYNEQFF
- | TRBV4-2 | CASSPGTRGLNTGELFF
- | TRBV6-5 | CASSSPGDNSPLHF
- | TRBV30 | CAWSTRARGHEQFF
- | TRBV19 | CASSPPKGGTEAFF
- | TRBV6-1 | CASSEPGTETQYF
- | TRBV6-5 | CASRTQGLLTGELFF
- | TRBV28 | CASRVLDEQYF
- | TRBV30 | CAWSSGTLEGETQYF
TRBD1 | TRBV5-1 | CASSGKGTDNEKLFF
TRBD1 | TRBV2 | CASTTTGVVETQYF
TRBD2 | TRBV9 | CASSSGTSGRDEQFF
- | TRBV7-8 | CASSLGVEQFF
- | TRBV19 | CASTGRLGTDTQYF
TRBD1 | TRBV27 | CASSFRQGSYEQYF